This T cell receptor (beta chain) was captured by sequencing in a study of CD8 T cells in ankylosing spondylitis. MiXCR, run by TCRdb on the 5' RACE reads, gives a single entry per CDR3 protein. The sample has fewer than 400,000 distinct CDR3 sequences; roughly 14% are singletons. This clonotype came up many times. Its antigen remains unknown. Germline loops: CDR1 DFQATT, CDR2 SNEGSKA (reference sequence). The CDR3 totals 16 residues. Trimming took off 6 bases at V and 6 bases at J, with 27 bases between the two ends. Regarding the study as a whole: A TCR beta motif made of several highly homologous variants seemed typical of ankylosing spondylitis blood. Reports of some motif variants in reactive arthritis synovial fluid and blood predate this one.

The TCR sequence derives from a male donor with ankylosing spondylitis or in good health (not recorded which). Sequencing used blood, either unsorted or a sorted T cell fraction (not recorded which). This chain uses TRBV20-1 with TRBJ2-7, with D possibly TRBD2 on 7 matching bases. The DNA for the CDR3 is TGCAGTGCCAGACGCGGGGGCGGTACGCTACGTCGCGAGCAGTACTTC. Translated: CSARRGGGTLRREQYF.